This T cell receptor beta chain was found in a study of a mutant IDH1 vaccine in newly diagnosed glioma. Study background: Therapy received beforehand was radiotherapy, temozolomide, or both, with most patients given both.

Study-level results: Changes in top peripheral clonotypes did not appear linked to pseudoprogression. Vaccination elicited immune responses in 80% to 95% of patients.

TCRdb's table, derived via immunoSEQ multiplex PCR, lists solely in-frame clones and lacks some. The sample has 60,000 to 75,000 clones; 79% are singletons. Time point described: baseline, week 1 (first vaccination visit). Treatment defined: pre-vaccination baseline after standard-of-care therapy. A note on this clone: The antigen is unknown. One junction end disagrees with the germline gene, perhaps due to a read error.

The CDR3 contains 16 residues. Germline V gene data show CDR1 as KGHSH and CDR2 as LQKENI. The sequence was obtained from a man between 50 and 59 years old with glioma. The rearrangement uses TRBV18 and TRBJ2-5; D remains unclear. The starting material was PBMCs, obtained from a glioma patient treated with radiotherapy, temozolomide or both. CDR3 protein: CASSSPGGHQQETQYF. CDR3 nucleotide sequence: TGTGCCAGCTCATCACCCGGTGGCCACCAACAAGAGACCCAGTACTTC.